This TCR beta chain is drawn from a study of blood T cell repertoires in COVID-19. The V and J ends lost 5 bases and 4 bases respectively, with 11 bases between them. The CDR3 runs 13 residues. In germline, CDR1 is GTSNPN, CDR2 SVGIG (reference sequence). Profiled with immunoSEQ multiplex PCR; TCRdb holds only in-frame clones, not every one. The data hold around 310,000 clones, with around nine tenths observed a single time. This clone occurred once. Sequenced input: PBMCs or T cells enriched from blood (not recorded which). J is TRBJ1-4 and V is TRBV30, with D perhaps TRBD1 (6 bases). This TCR was recovered from a middle-aged woman who had recovered from COVID-19. The CDR3 loop reads CAWSDRFNEKLFF. The CDR3, as DNA: TGTGCCTGGTCGGACAGATTTAATGAAAAACTGTTTTTT.